This TCR beta chain was captured in a study of radiotherapy plus CTLA-4 blockade in lung cancer. The germline gives CDR1 SQVTM, CDR2 ANQGSEA. V trimming: 7 bases; J trimming: 9 bases; junction bases outside the gene matches: 16. The CDR3 totals 15 residues. TCRdb's table, derived via immunoSEQ multiplex PCR, lists solely in-frame clones and lacks some. The table lists fewer than 90,000 clones, less than 90% of them singletons. This rearrangement joins TRBV29-1 to TRBJ2-1, with 9 nucleotides matching TRBD2. This clonotype was obtained from a human donor with non-small cell lung cancer who had stable disease on radiotherapy plus ipilimumab. The material was peripheral blood, obtained from a patient treated with radiotherapy plus ipilimumab. Here the CDR3 reads CSGKGLAGLRSEQFF. In DNA, the CDR3 is TGCAGCGGAAAAGGGCTAGCGGGACTCCGGAGTGAGCAGTTCTTC.